These 23 T cell receptor beta chains were all obtained from the same sample, sequenced in a study of CD4+ T cells in melanoma. Only in-frame clones appear in the TCRdb table, and some are missing; sequencing was by immunoSEQ multiplex PCR. The sample lists about 13,000 clones, 70% seen once, with around 9.9% in the top ten. The source material was cells from a culture (not recorded whether cultured in vitro). These receptors all stem from a human donor with melanoma.

This chain joins TRBV11-1 and TRBJ2-7; D may match TRBD1 or TRBD2 (6 bases each). The V gene lost 5 bases and the J gene lost 1 base, with 15 bases spanning the gap. The germline CDR1 and CDR2 sequences are SGHAT and FQDESV (reference sequence). The CDR3 loop spans 15 amino acids. The CDR3 DNA is TGTGCCAGCAGCCGTAGGGGGGACCCGTCCTACGAGCAGTACTTC. Protein product: CASSRRGDPSYEQYF.

The table lists this clone with a count of one. This chain uses TRBV5-4 with TRBJ1-1, with no clear D. Per the germline V gene, CDR1 is SGHNT and CDR2 is YYREEE (reference sequence). The CDR3 extends over 13 amino acids. V shed 0 bases and J shed 5 bases, with 8 bases lying between them. Here the CDR3 DNA reads TGTGCCAGCAGCTTGGGAGGAAGGACTGAAGCTTTCTTT. This translates into CASSLGGRTEAFF.

The J gene is TRBJ1-2, the V gene TRBV5-1; possible D gene TRBD1, 6 bases. This CDR3 spans 14 amino acids. Per germline, CDR1 SGHRS and CDR2 YFSETQ. With 3 bases removed from V and 4 bases from J, the gap between germline ends came to 13 bases. CDR3 in amino acids: CASSSAQGPYGYTF. The CDR3 DNA follows: TGCGCCAGCAGCTCCGCGCAGGGGCCCTATGGCTACACCTTC.

V gene TRBV10-2 combines with J gene TRBJ1-5, with 8 nucleotides matching TRBD1. CDR3 length: 14 amino acids. J was trimmed by 6 bases and V by 7 bases; bases with no gene match: 8. In germline, CDR1 is WSHSY, CDR2 SAAADI. The chain's CDR3 is CASTDRASGQPQHF. For the CDR3, the DNA is TGCGCCAGCACGGACAGGGCGAGCGGTCAGCCCCAGCATTTT.

The chain recombines TRBV2 with TRBJ2-5; 12 nucleotides agree with TRBD2. V trimming: 10 bases; J trimming: 4 bases; junction bases outside the gene matches: 4. Per germline, CDR1 SNHLY and CDR2 FYNNEI. The CDR3 has 13 residues. The CDR3 sequence is CATSLAGGETQYF. CDR3 in DNA: TGTGCCACCTCACTAGCGGGGGGAGAGACCCAGTACTTC.

The V and J genes are TRBV18 and TRBJ2-5; D uncertain. This CDR3 comprises 13 residues. With 2 bases removed from V and 5 bases from J, the gap between germline ends came to 9 bases. The germline CDR1 and CDR2 sequences are KGHSH and LQKENI. Written as DNA, the CDR3 is TGTGCCAGCTCACCAAGTTGGGTGGAGACCCAGTACTTC. This encodes CASSPSWVETQYF.

The V call is TRBV13, the J call TRBJ1-1; TRBD1 aligns across 7 bases. This CDR3 region has 15 residues. J gave up 1 base and V 2 bases, and 4 bases lay outside the gene matches. Germline CDR1 reads PRHDT; CDR2 reads FYEKMQ (reference sequence). CDR3 region: CASSLLGDRNTEAFF. In DNA, the CDR3 is TGTGCCAGCAGCTTATTAGGGGACAGGAACACTGAAGCTTTCTTT.

The rearrangement links TRBV9 to TRBJ2-3, with 13 bases that match TRBD2. V lost 3 bases, J lost 8 bases, and 9 bases stayed unmatched. Germline V gene data show CDR1 as SGDLS and CDR2 as YYNGEE. The CDR3 covers 16 residues. The DNA of the CDR3 is TGTGCCAGCAGCGACCTGACTAGCGGGGGGCGTGGTACGCAGTATTTT. It translates to CASSDLTSGGRGTQYF.

The V and J genes are TRBV6-6 and TRBJ2-7, with D perhaps being TRBD1 or TRBD2 (7 bases each). Germline CDR1 reads MNHNY; CDR2 reads SVGAGI (reference sequence). Trimming took off 0 bases at V and 4 bases at J, with 13 bases between the two ends. CDR3 size: 15 residues. The CDR3 sequence is CASSYSFRGGYEQYF. DNA for the CDR3: TGTGCCAGCAGTTACTCCTTCAGGGGGGGTTACGAGCAGTACTTC.

V is TRBV5-5 and J is TRBJ1-4, with D hard to call. Trimming stripped 1 base from V and 13 bases from J, with 11 bases between. The germline CDR1 and CDR2 sequences are SGHKS and YYEKEE (reference sequence). There are 12 residues in the CDR3. The CDR3, as DNA: TGTGCCAGCAGCTTGTCTGGTGGGTTACTGTTTTTT. Its translation is CASSLSGGLLFF.

V usage is TRBV2 and J usage is TRBJ2-3; weak D call: TRBD2 (5 bases). V lost 7 bases and J 4 bases, leaving 12 bases between the germline ends. Germline V gene sequence: CDR1 SNHLY, CDR2 FYNNEI. The CDR3 has 13 amino acids. The chain's CDR3 is CASKLVISDTQYF. CDR3 DNA sequence: TGTGCCAGCAAACTAGTGATTTCAGATACGCAGTATTTT.

V usage is TRBV5-4 and J usage is TRBJ1-2; D might be TRBD1 (5 bases). CDR3 length: 14 amino acids. Between the trimmed V and J ends, which lost 2 bases and 2 bases, there was a span of 10 bases. The germline V gene encodes CDR1 SGHNT and CDR2 YYREEE (reference sequence). CDR3 in amino acids: CASSFQGANYGYTF. CDR3 nucleotides: TGTGCCAGCAGCTTCCAGGGTGCGAACTATGGCTACACCTTC.

This clone was picked up a small number of times. CDR3 residues: CASSAYSDTQYF. The DNA of the CDR3 is TGTGCCAGCAGCGCTTATTCAGATACGCAGTATTTT. The gene calls are TRBV2 and TRBJ2-3, with D uncertain. The V end lost 6 bases, the J end lost 4 bases, and 8 bases lay between the germline ends. This CDR3 contains 12 residues. CDR1 and CDR2 from the germline V gene are SNHLY and FYNNEI. The variable domain in full, with the rest retrieved from reference TRBV2 and TRBJ2-3, is EPEVTQTPSHQVTQMGQEVILRCVPISNHLYFYWYRQILGQKVEFLVSFYNNEISEKSEIFDDQFSVERPDGSNFTLKIRSTKLEDSAMYFCASSAYSDTQYFGPGTRLTVL.

The chain recombines TRBV6-5 with TRBJ1-6; 9 nucleotides align to TRBD1. The CDR3 covers 15 residues. From germline, CDR1 is MNHEY and CDR2 SVGAGI. The ends lost 10 bases at V and 5 bases at J; junction bases unmatched: 9. The CDR3 here is CAIRARDRDNSPLHF. In DNA form, the CDR3 reads TGTGCCATCAGGGCCCGGGACAGGGATAATTCACCCCTCCACTTT.

The CDR3 bases are TGTGCCAGCAGCTTATCCGGGACAGGGGGCGAGGGAACTGAAGCTTTCTTT. It translates to CASSLSGTGGEGTEAFF. This chain joins TRBV7-2 and TRBJ1-1, with 12 positions matching TRBD1. This CDR3 is 17 amino acids long. V lost 2 bases and J lost 5; bases outside the gene matches: 9. CDR1 SGHTA and CDR2 FQGNSA come from the germline V gene.

This clone showed up just a few times. The chain combines TRBV11-2 with TRBJ2-3; TRBD1 might be the D (6 bases). V was shortened by 5 bases and J by 9 bases, with 15 bases between the two germline ends. Germline V gives CDR1 SGHAT, CDR2 FQNNGV. The CDR3 totals 13 residues. The CDR3 loop reads CASSPAADRTQYF. The CDR3, as DNA: TGTGCCAGCAGCCCCGCCGCCGACAGGACGCAGTATTTT.

The chain joins TRBV4-1 to TRBJ1-5, with 8 positions matching TRBD1. This CDR3 is built from 16 residues. Germline V CDR1 and CDR2: MGHRA, YSYEKL. Trimming took 0 bases from V and 2 from J; bases not matched to a gene: 3. This CDR3 reads CASSQEDRAGNQPQHF. In DNA form, the CDR3 reads TGCGCCAGCAGCCAAGAGGACAGGGCGGGCAATCAGCCCCAGCATTTT.

In this sample, this clone turned up a few times. The J gene is TRBJ1-5, the V gene TRBV19; D is unclear. The germline V and J ends were trimmed by 3 bases and 7 bases, with 7 bases remaining between them. Germline V gives CDR1 LNHDA, CDR2 SQIVND (reference sequence). This CDR3 contains 12 residues. This chain's CDR3 is CASSMGWQPQHF. In nucleotides, the CDR3 is TGTGCCAGTAGTATGGGTTGGCAGCCCCAGCATTTT.

The CDR3 spells CASRVWTGEGEQYF. In DNA form, the CDR3 reads TGTGCCAGCAGGGTATGGACAGGGGAGGGCGAGCAGTACTTC. J is TRBJ2-7 and V is TRBV6-5; 9 bases align to TRBD1. Per the germline V gene, CDR1 is MNHEY and CDR2 is SVGAGI. The CDR3 totals 14 residues. After removal of 6 bases from V and 6 bases from J, the junction contained 9 bases not matched to a gene.

The chain carries TRBV11-2 and TRBJ2-7, with D possibly being TRBD1 (6 bases). Germline V gives CDR1 SGHAT, CDR2 FQNNGV. Trimming cost V 1 base and J 1 base, with 11 bases left between them. The CDR3 is made up of 15 amino acids. CDR3: CASSLGSGASYEQYF. DNA of the CDR3: TGTGCCAGCAGCTTAGGGTCAGGGGCTTCCTACGAGCAGTACTTC.

V usage is TRBV18 and J usage is TRBJ2-7; D might be TRBD1 (6 bases). The germline CDR1 and CDR2 sequences are KGHSH and LQKENI. The CDR3 has 14 residues. The ends were cut back, 6 bases at V and 1 base at J, with 13 bases in the middle. CDR3 DNA sequence: TGTGCCAGCTCTACAGGGCTCGTTTCCTACGAGCAGTACTTC. This translates into CASSTGLVSYEQYF. Variable domain in full (rest from reference TRBV18 and TRBJ2-7): NAGVMQNPRHLVRRRGQEARLRCSPMKGHSHVYWYRQLPEEGLKFMVYLQKENIIDESGMPKERFSAEFPKEGPSILRIQQVVRGDSAAYFCASSTGLVSYEQYFGPGTRLTVT.

The V and J genes are TRBV4-1 and TRBJ2-3, with D tentatively TRBD1 or TRBD2 (7 bases each). The germline V gene encodes CDR1 MGHRA and CDR2 YSYEKL. The CDR3 extends over 16 amino acids. V lost 1 base and J 1 base, leaving 12 bases between the germline ends. The DNA for the CDR3 is TGCGCCAGCAGCCAAGTATCAGGGGGGGGCACAGATACGCAGTATTTT. Its protein product is CASSQVSGGGTDTQYF.

V gene TRBV7-3 combines with J gene TRBJ2-5; D uncertain. This CDR3 spans 13 amino acids. Germline CDR1 SGHTA, CDR2 FQGTGA. The ends were cut back, 2 bases at V and 1 base at J, with 5 bases in the middle. The DNA for the CDR3 is TGTGCCAGCAGCTTAGGCAGCCAAGAGACCCAGTACTTC. Translated, it gives CASSLGSQETQYF.